One and the same sample provided the 18 T cell receptor beta chains below, sequenced in a study of blood T cells in healthy people across ages (dated by TCRdb to 2014 to 2015). Receptor amplification or capture employed 5' RACE. Sequenced using an Illumina HiSeq 2500. A second about 7 to 12 cycle PCR used a sample-barcoded 5' primer and a J-beta primer mix. The public reads were quality trimmed at Q25 with fastp and then assembled into clones with MiXCR by TCRdb, keeping productive beta chains. Duplicate CDR3 protein sequences are folded into a single record with the most common DNA and genes. Present in this sample are over 1,300,000 distinct CDR3 sequences, around 59% of which were seen just once. The ten largest clones capture 5% to 7% of the sample. The sequenced sample consisted of blood. These receptors originate from a man younger than 30 in good health.

The chain employs TRBV29-1 and TRBJ1-2, with TRBD1 identical over 9 bases. This CDR3 contains 13 residues. Germline CDR1 SQVTM, CDR2 ANQGSEA. The junction had 6 bases not matched to a gene; V was cut back by 6 bases and J by 4 bases. CDR3 in DNA: TGCAGCGTCTCGATACAGGGGGCCTATGGCTACACCTTC. Encoded protein: CSVSIQGAYGYTF.

This clonotype was counted a few times. This chain links TRBV7-9 with TRBJ2-1; D is possibly TRBD2 (6 bases). CDR1 is SEHNR, CDR2 FQNEAQ, per germline (reference sequence). The CDR3 consists of 16 residues. Deletions cut 5 bases from V and 5 bases from J, with 19 bases between. The DNA for the CDR3 is TGTGCCAGCAGCCGCCGGGACTTCAAAGCCGACAATGAGCAGTTCTTC. This gives the protein CASSRRDFKADNEQFF.

This clonotype has just a few counts. The chain has TRBV10-3 and TRBJ2-7, with a tentative D call TRBD1 (5 bases). Germline lookup yields CDR1 ENHRY and CDR2 SYGVKD. The ends were cut back, 11 bases at V and 0 bases at J, with 20 bases in the middle. This CDR3 spans 15 amino acids. The CDR3 here is CAVAPEGAASYEQYF. CDR3 in DNA: TGTGCCGTCGCTCCTGAAGGGGCCGCCTCCTACGAGCAGTACTTC.

This clonotype was seen only a few times. The chain combines TRBV4-1 with TRBJ2-7, with a weak D call TRBD1 (6 bases). The CDR3 totals 17 residues. Looked up from germline, CDR1 is MGHRA and CDR2 is YSYEKL. Deletions cut 0 bases from V and 2 bases from J, with 17 bases between. Here the CDR3 reads CASSQEGPEQGPYEQYF. CDR3 coding DNA: TGCGCCAGCAGCCAAGAGGGTCCTGAACAGGGCCCCTACGAGCAGTACTTC.

This sequence joins TRBV20-1 and TRBJ2-5, with 8 bases lining up with TRBD1. The trim removed 6 bases at V and 5 bases at J, leaving 11 bases unmatched. The V gene's germline CDR1 is DFQATT and CDR2 SNEGSKA (reference sequence). There are 14 residues in the CDR3. CDR3 sequence reads: CSATGQAPLETQYF. In DNA, the CDR3 is TGCAGTGCCACGGGACAGGCACCTCTCGAGACCCAGTACTTC.

This chain links TRBV18 with TRBJ1-1, with a weak D call TRBD1 (5 bases). This CDR3 is built from 14 residues. V was pared by 2 bases and J by 6 bases, with 13 bases between. The germline CDR1 and CDR2 sequences are KGHSH and LQKENI. CDR3 DNA sequence: TGTGCCAGCTCACCAAACAGGATGCGGGCTGAAGCTTTCTTT. Amino acids: CASSPNRMRAEAFF.

With regard to this clonotype: At one end the junction does not follow the germline gene, possibly because of a read error. The J gene is TRBJ2-1, the V gene TRBV29-1; either TRBD1 or TRBD2 may fit D (5 bases each). The CDR3 has 14 amino acids. The germline gives CDR1 SQVTM, CDR2 ANQGSEA. CDR3 region: CSIEDTRRGAEQFF. In DNA, the CDR3 is TGCAGCATTGAAGATACTAGGCGAGGGGCCGAGCAGTTCTTC.

The rearrangement joins TRBV20-1 to TRBJ2-5; 8 bases line up with TRBD1. Trimming cost V 6 bases and J 4 bases; bases outside gene matches: 10. CDR1 DFQATT and CDR2 SNEGSKA come from the germline V gene (reference sequence). The CDR3 contains 14 residues. The CDR3 DNA reads TGCAGTGCAATGACAGGGGCCGGGGGAGAGACCCAGTACTTC. It codes for CSAMTGAGGETQYF.

In its sample, this clonotype was seen a few times. CDR3 protein: CSAEPGGFTEAFF. The CDR3 DNA is TGCAGTGCTGAACCAGGGGGATTCACTGAAGCTTTCTTT. The genes are TRBV20-1 and TRBJ1-1; 7 nucleotides line up with TRBD1. The trim removed 5 bases at V and 4 bases at J, leaving 7 bases unmatched. Germline-derived CDR1 and CDR2 are DFQATT and SNEGSKA (reference sequence). The CDR3 covers 13 residues.

The chain is built from TRBV6-6 and TRBJ2-4; 10 bases are shared with TRBD2. The better agreement between TRBJ2-7 and the DNA end casts doubt on the J call. CDR1 is MNHNY and CDR2 is SVGAGI in the germline V gene (reference sequence). The CDR3 covers 16 residues. The CDR3, as DNA: TGTGCCAGCAGTTACCAAGGGTGGACTAGCGGTAACGAGCAGTACTTC. Residues: CASSYQGWTSGNEQYF.

This clonotype occurred a few times. This CDR3 reads CASSPTRTQETQYF. As DNA, the CDR3 is TGTGCCAGCAGCCCGACAAGGACACAAGAGACCCAGTACTTC. This chain links TRBV7-2 with TRBJ2-5, with D tentatively TRBD1 (5 bases). V lost 5 bases, J lost 2 bases, and 12 bases lay in between. Per germline, CDR1 SGHTA and CDR2 FQGNSA. This CDR3 is 14 amino acids long.

The chain uses TRBV6-6 and TRBJ2-5, with 8 bases lining up with TRBD2. In germline, CDR1 is MNHNY, CDR2 SVGAGI (reference sequence). The CDR3 contains 15 residues. V dropped 7 bases and J dropped 3; count of bases not matched to a gene: 10. The CDR3 bases are TGTGCCAGCAACCAGGTCGGACTAGCAAAAGAGACCCAGTACTTC. Translated: CASNQVGLAKETQYF.

The rearrangement uses TRBV29-1 and TRBJ2-1, with TRBD2 identical over 7 bases. The CDR3 is 12 amino acids. V trimming: 4 bases; J trimming: 10 bases; junction bases outside the gene matches: 7. Per the germline V gene, CDR1 is SQVTM and CDR2 is ANQGSEA. CDR3 nucleotides: TGCAGCGTTGCAATCCAGGGAGGGGAGCAGTTCTTC. Translation gives CSVAIQGGEQFF.

In DNA, the CDR3 is TGTGCCAGCAGCTTGGGGCCGGGACATGACTATGGCTACACCTTC. As protein: CASSLGPGHDYGYTF. The V call is TRBV7-2, the J call TRBJ1-2; tentatively, D is TRBD1 (6 bases). The germline CDR1 and CDR2 sequences are SGHTA and FQGNSA. V was cut by 3 bases and J by 3 bases, with 14 bases left in between. The CDR3 extends over 15 amino acids.

The CDR3 loop is CASSLAGSQGANEQFF. CDR3 coding DNA: TGCGCCAGCAGCTTGGCGGGCTCGCAGGGGGCGAATGAGCAGTTCTTC. The rearrangement uses TRBV5-1 and TRBJ2-1, with 8 bases fitting TRBD1. Per germline, CDR1 SGHRS and CDR2 YFSETQ. The V and J ends lost 0 bases and 7 bases, in that order; junction bases with no gene match: 9. This CDR3 has 16 amino acids.

This chain links TRBV20-1 with TRBJ2-1; D ambiguous. Germline V gene lookup returns CDR1 DFQATT and CDR2 SNEGSKA (reference sequence). V lost 0 bases and J lost 4, with 13 bases in between. This CDR3 has 15 amino acids. The CDR3 DNA sequence: TGCAGTGCTAGAGATAGGACGGCGGTTTACAATGAGCAGTTCTTC. This sequence encodes CSARDRTAVYNEQFF.

The rearrangement joins TRBV18 to TRBJ2-7; TRBD2 is a possible D gene (5 bases). The germline CDR1 and CDR2 sequences are KGHSH and LQKENI. The germline V and J ends were trimmed by 0 bases and 3 bases, with 12 bases remaining between them. There are 15 residues in the CDR3. In DNA, the CDR3 is TGTGCCAGCTCACCACCAATCGACGGAGGCTACGAGCAGTACTTC. Translating it yields CASSPPIDGGYEQYF. Using reference TRBV18 and TRBJ2-7 for the parts outside the CDR3, the full variable domain is NAGVMQNPRHLVRRRGQEARLRCSPMKGHSHVYWYRQLPEEGLKFMVYLQKENIIDESGMPKERFSAEFPKEGPSILRIQQVVRGDSAAYFCASSPPIDGGYEQYFGPGTRLTVT.

The rearrangement uses TRBV5-1 and TRBJ2-3; D not resolved. Germline V gene data show CDR1 as SGHRS and CDR2 as YFSETQ. This CDR3 is built from 15 residues. The V end lost 3 bases, the J end lost 2 bases, and 13 bases lay between the germline ends. CDR3 nucleotides: TGCGCCAGCAGCTCCTCTACGGGCATCACAGATACGCAGTATTTT. It encodes CASSSSTGITDTQYF.